One sample yielded the 18 T cell receptor beta chains listed below, sequenced in a study of tumor and adjacent non-tumor tissue in lung cancer. RNA was extracted from bulk tissue without any cell sorting. Distant lung tissue was collected more than 3 cm away from the tumor edge. The library came from three nested PCR rounds adapted from ARM-PCR protocols. Each CDR3 protein gets one entry after TCRdb re-called the multiplex PCR reads with MiXCR. The repertoire holds around 82,000 distinct CDR3 sequences, with about four fifths as singletons. The sequencing sample was made of distant non-tumor lung tissue. These receptors were obtained from a man between 60 and 75 years old with non-small cell lung cancer.

A remark on this clonotype: The junction shows a germline mismatch at one end, possibly a read error. CDR3 DNA sequence: TGTGCCACCAGTGATTTTACGGGGGCCATGGAGATCCAGTACTTC. Amino acid sequence: CATSDFTGAMEIQYF. This chain uses TRBV24-1 with TRBJ2-5; D possibly uses TRBD1 or TRBD2 (6 bases each). Germline loops: CDR1 KGHDR, CDR2 SFDVKD. The CDR3 totals 15 residues.

Worth noting for this clonotype: At one end, the junction sequence differs from germline, possibly due to a read error. The chain carries TRBV7-3 and TRBJ2-2, with D possibly matching TRBD1 (6 bases). CDR1 is SGHTA, CDR2 FQGTGA, per germline. The CDR3 consists of 16 residues. The CDR3 nucleotides are TGTGCCAGCAGCTTAGTGGGCGGATGGGACACCGTGGAGCTGTTTTTT. Translated: CASSLVGGWDTVELFF.

As regards this clonotype: Its ends do not fully match the called genes, so a read error is possible. This rearrangement joins TRBV29-1 to TRBJ1-1; perhaps TRBD1 as D (5 bases). CDR1 is SQVTM and CDR2 is ANQGSEA in the germline V gene. The CDR3 runs to 12 residues. CDR3 amino acids: CGVATRDTEAFF. CDR3 DNA sequence: TGCGGCGTTGCCACCAGGGATACTGAAGCTTTCTTT.

As concerns this clonotype: A read error may account for a junction end that differs from germline. The CDR3 region has the DNA TGTGCCAGCAGCCTGTTAGCGGGGTGGAGAACAGATACACAGTATTTT. It specifies CASSLLAGWRTDTQYF. The chain links TRBV11-3 to TRBJ2-3; 8 bases match TRBD2. This CDR3 region has 16 residues. Germline V gene sequence: CDR1 SGHNT, CDR2 YENEEA.

Note on this clonotype: Its ends do not fully match the called genes, so a read error is possible. The J gene is TRBJ2-7, the V gene TRBV29-1, with 9 bases that match TRBD1. Germline CDR1 is SQVTM and CDR2 is ANQGSEA. This CDR3 contains 16 residues. DNA of the CDR3: TGCAGCGTTCAAACCCGGACAGGGGCTGAAGAAAACGAGCATTACTTC. Residues: CSVQTRTGAEENEHYF.

As to this clonotype: It is unclear where the CDR3 begins or ends on the DNA, so no DNA is shown, and the CDR3 is as TCRdb lists it. This sequence joins TRBV11-2 and TRBJ1-1. Including both end residues, the CDR3 is 14 amino acids long. Per the germline V gene, CDR1 is SGHAT and CDR2 is FQNNGV. The CDR3 spells CANSIVGRGTVTFF.

With respect to this clonotype: The junction and the germline gene differ at one end; a read error may be behind it. The CDR3 region has the DNA TGCACCAGTAGCAGACAGATGGGGGTTAACACCGGGGAGCTGTTTTTT. Translating gives CTSSRQMGVNTGELFF. The J gene is TRBJ2-2, the V gene TRBV4-1, with D perhaps being TRBD1 or TRBD2 (5 bases each). Looked up from germline, CDR1 is MGHRA and CDR2 is YSYEKL. The CDR3 spans 16 residues.

Regarding this clonotype: A read error may account for a junction end that differs from germline. The chain joins TRBV11-3 to TRBJ2-5, with D possibly called TRBD1 or TRBD2 (5 bases each). This CDR3 comprises 14 residues. Germline lookup yields CDR1 SGHNT and CDR2 YENEEA. This chain's CDR3 is CSSQPVTGIGALYF. CDR3 nucleotides: TGTTCCAGTCAACCGGTCACGGGAATTGGGGCCCTGTACTTC.

A word on this clonotype: A read error is likely, as this CDR3 ends without the conserved phenylalanine or tryptophan. The V and J genes are TRBV24-1 and TRBJ2-4; D is ambiguous. CDR3 length: 11 residues. The germline V gene encodes CDR1 KGHDR and CDR2 SFDVKD. V gave up 1 base and J gave up 10 bases, with 4 bases separating them. The CDR3 is CATSDLNIQYI. The CDR3 DNA reads as TGTGCCACCAGTGATTTAAATATTCAGTACATC.

On this clonotype: A much larger clone differs by one base, so this may be a read error. The V gene is TRBV11-2, the J gene TRBJ2-2; TRBD2 matches at 7 bases. CDR3 length: 14 amino acids. Looked up from germline, CDR1 is SGHAT and CDR2 is FQNNGV. V lost 4 bases and J lost 5; bases outside the gene matches: 4. The CDR3 DNA sequence: TGTGCCAGCAGCTCAGCGCGGGAGACCGGGGAGCTGTTTTTT. This codes for CASSSARETGELFF.

Regarding this clonotype: It is likely a read error, because the conserved phenylalanine at the end of the CDR3 is missing. The rearrangement uses TRBV4-2 and TRBJ2-2, with 10 positions matching TRBD1. The CDR3 loop spans 15 amino acids. Germline V CDR1 and CDR2: LGHNA, YNFKEQ. The CDR3 nucleotides are TGTGCCAGCAGTCAAGGGACAGGGGACAACGGGGAGCTGTTTTCT. This sequence encodes CASSQGTGDNGELFS.

With respect to this clonotype: Germline and junction disagree at one end, which may indicate a read error. The chain carries TRBV6-5 and TRBJ1-5; 9 bases fit TRBD1. The CDR3 totals 17 residues. Looked up from germline, CDR1 is MNHEY and CDR2 is SVGAGI. The CDR3 loop is CACSRTGDDNSNQPQHF. In nucleotides, the CDR3 is TGTGCCTGCAGCAGGACAGGGGATGACAATAGCAATCAGCCCCAGCACTTT.

As regards this clonotype: A junction boundary mismatches the germline segment, possibly from a read error. CDR3 nucleotide sequence: TGTGCCAGCAGTAGGCACAATAGCAATCAGTCCCAGCATTTT. Protein product: CASSRHNSNQSQHF. The rearrangement uses TRBV6-1 and TRBJ1-5, with D uncertain. CDR3 length: 14 amino acids. Looked up from germline, CDR1 is MNHNS and CDR2 is SASEGT.

About this clonotype: An end of the junction differs from the germline gene, which may be a read error. The rearrangement links TRBV5-4 to TRBJ2-6; TRBD1 might be the D (5 bases). Germline CDR1 is SGHNT and CDR2 is YYREEE (reference sequence). The CDR3 covers 18 residues. The CDR3 sequence: CARSPGAGPPPGVNVLTF. The CDR3 DNA reads TGTGCCCGCAGCCCTGGCGCAGGGCCTCCCCCTGGGGTCAACGTCCTGACTTTC.

This clonotype was detected only once. Because the CDR3 is missing its conserved closing phenylalanine or tryptophan, this is likely a read error. The chain uses TRBV11-2 and TRBJ2-6; D not certain. Per the germline V gene, CDR1 is SGHAT and CDR2 is FQNNGV. CDR3 size: 14 residues. The CDR3 DNA reads TGTGCCAGCAGTCCTATCGCTGGGCCCAACGCCCTGACTTCC. Protein sequence: CASSPIAGPNALTS.

The chain recombines TRBV5-6 with TRBJ2-2; D is ambiguous. Germline CDR1 SGHDT, CDR2 YYEEEE. The CDR3 totals 17 residues. Trimming pared 0 bases from V and 1 base from J, leaving 13 bases between. The CDR3 protein is CASSLGMVSLNTGELFF. For the CDR3, the DNA is TGTGCCAGCAGCTTGGGCATGGTATCACTGAACACCGGGGAGCTGTTTTTT.

This clonotype was detected ten times or more. The chain carries TRBV20-1 and TRBJ2-1; D unresolved. This CDR3 is 12 amino acids long. V was clipped by 0 bases and J by 9 bases, with 9 bases between them. From germline, CDR1 is DFQATT and CDR2 SNEGSKA (reference sequence). The CDR3 DNA reads TGCAGTGCTAGAGATACAAGAAGTGAGCAGTTCTTC. It yields the protein CSARDTRSEQFF.

The V and J genes are TRBV11-2 and TRBJ1-1, with D possibly matching TRBD1 (5 bases). V was trimmed by 10 bases and J by 3 bases, leaving 15 bases between them. Germline CDR1 and CDR2: SGHAT and FQNNGV. The CDR3 contains 13 residues. The CDR3 loop reads CAISLRGDTEAFF. Written as DNA, the CDR3 is TGTGCCATAAGCTTAAGAGGGGACACTGAAGCTTTCTTT. The whole variable domain, filled in from reference TRBV11-2 and TRBJ1-1, reads EAGVAQSPRYKIIEKRQSVAFWCNPISGHATLYWYQQILGQGPKLLIQFQNNGVVDDSQLPKDRFSAERLKGVDSTLKIQPAKLEDSAVYLCAISLRGDTEAFFGQGTRLTVV.